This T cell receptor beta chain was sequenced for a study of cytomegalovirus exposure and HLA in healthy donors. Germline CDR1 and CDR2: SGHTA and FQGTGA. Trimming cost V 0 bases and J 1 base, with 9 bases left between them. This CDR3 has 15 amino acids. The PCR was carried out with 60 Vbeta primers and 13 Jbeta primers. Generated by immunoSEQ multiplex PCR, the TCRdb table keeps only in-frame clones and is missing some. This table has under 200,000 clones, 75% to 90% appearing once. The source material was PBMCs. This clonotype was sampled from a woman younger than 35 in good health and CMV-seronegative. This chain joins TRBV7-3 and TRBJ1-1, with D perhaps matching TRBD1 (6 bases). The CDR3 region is CASSLTVRGNTEAFF. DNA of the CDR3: TGTGCCAGCAGCTTAACTGTCAGGGGGAACACTGAAGCTTTCTTT.